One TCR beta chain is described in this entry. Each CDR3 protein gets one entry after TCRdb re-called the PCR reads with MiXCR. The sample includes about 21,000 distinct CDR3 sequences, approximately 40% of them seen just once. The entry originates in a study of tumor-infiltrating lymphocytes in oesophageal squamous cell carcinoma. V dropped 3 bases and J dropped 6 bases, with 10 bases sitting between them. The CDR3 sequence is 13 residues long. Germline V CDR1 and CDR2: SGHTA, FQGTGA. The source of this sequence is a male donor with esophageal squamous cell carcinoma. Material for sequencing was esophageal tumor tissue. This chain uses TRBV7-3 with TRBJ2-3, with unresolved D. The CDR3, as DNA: TGTGCCAGCAGCTTTAACGGTGGGGATACGCAGTATTTT. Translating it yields CASSFNGGDTQYF.